The 14 T cell receptor beta chains reported below all come from one sample, sequenced in a study of blood T cell repertoires in COVID-19. Profiled with immunoSEQ multiplex PCR; TCRdb holds only in-frame clones, not every one. The sample includes around 97,000 clones, more than 85% of them seen just once. Material: peripheral blood. The receptors derive from a human donor in a cohort sampled during active COVID-19.

J is TRBJ2-7 and V is TRBV6-5, with TRBD1 matching over 7 bases. V lost 7 bases and J lost 3; bases outside the gene matches: 6. CDR3 length equals 13 residues. Germline V gene sequence: CDR1 MNHEY, CDR2 SVGAGI. The CDR3 spells CASKDRADYEQYF. The CDR3 coding sequence is TGTGCCAGCAAAGACAGGGCGGACTACGAGCAGTACTTC.

The genes are TRBV3-1 (or the pseudogene TRBV3-2) and TRBJ1-1; D gene uncertain. The CDR3 is 14 amino acids. Germline CDR1 reads LGHDT; CDR2 reads YNNKEL (reference sequence). V gave up 2 bases and J gave up 1 base, with 8 bases separating them. The CDR3 DNA reads TGTGCCAGCAGCCAACCTAACAGGAACACTGAAGCTTTCTTT. It codes for CASSQPNRNTEAFF.

The rearrangement links TRBV19 to TRBJ2-3; 9 nucleotides match TRBD2. The length of the CDR3 is 15 residues. Germline loops: CDR1 LNHDA, CDR2 SQIVND (reference sequence). V lost 2 bases, J lost 2 bases, and 2 bases stayed unmatched. The CDR3 sequence: CASSILAGTTDTQYF. As DNA, the CDR3 is TGTGCCAGTAGTATACTAGCGGGGACCACAGATACGCAGTATTTT.

This clone has more than one count but fewer than ten. This chain joins TRBV7-9 and TRBJ2-7; 10 nucleotides align to TRBD2. Unmatched junction bases numbered 9, after V lost 4 bases and J lost 6 bases. Germline loops: CDR1 SEHNR, CDR2 FQNEAQ (reference sequence). This CDR3 contains 15 residues. For the CDR3, the DNA is TGTGCCAGCAGCTCCTCAGCGGGGGGGACGGGCGAGCAGTACTTC. Translating it yields CASSSSAGGTGEQYF. The variable domain in full, completed from reference TRBV7-9 and TRBJ2-7, reads DTGVSQNPRHKITKRGQNVTFRCDPISEHNRLYWYRQTLGQGPEFLTYFQNEAQLEKSRLLSDRFSAERPKGSFSTLEIQRTEQGDSAMYLCASSSSAGGTGEQYFGPGTRLTVT.

The rearrangement links TRBV28 to TRBJ2-1; 8 bases line up with TRBD2. Per germline, CDR1 MDHEN and CDR2 SYDVKM. V gave up 6 bases and J gave up 5 bases; unmatched junction bases: 9. CDR3 length: 15 residues. CDR3 in amino acids: CASSVTGTRDNEQFF. DNA of the CDR3: TGTGCCAGCAGCGTAACCGGGACTAGGGACAATGAGCAGTTCTTC.

The chain joins TRBV28 to TRBJ1-4; no clear D gene. The germline V gene has CDR1 MDHEN and CDR2 SYDVKM. Trimming removed 3 bases at V and 5 bases at J, with 7 bases between. The CDR3 runs to 13 residues. In nucleotides, the CDR3 is TGTGCCAGCAGTTTTGGGCAGAATGAAAAACTGTTTTTT. Amino acid sequence: CASSFGQNEKLFF.

The rearrangement uses TRBV23-1 and TRBJ2-2, with D perhaps matching TRBD1 (5 bases). TRBV23-1 is an open reading frame, and its role is uncertain. Trimming took off 0 bases at V and 2 bases at J, with 7 bases between the two ends. The CDR3 length is 15 residues. The CDR3 DNA follows: TGCGCCAGCAGTCAATCTAGGGGAAACACCGGGGAGCTGTTTTTT. It yields the protein CASSQSRGNTGELFF.

The J gene is TRBJ2-1, the V gene TRBV6-5; D is undetermined. V lost 2 bases, J lost 10 bases, and 9 bases lay in between. CDR3 size: 12 residues. CDR1 and CDR2 from the germline V gene are MNHEY and SVGAGI. The CDR3 DNA reads TGTGCCAGCAGTTACGGAGCAGTGGAGCAGTTCTTC. The encoded protein is CASSYGAVEQFF.

V usage is TRBV11-2 and J usage is TRBJ2-7; TRBD1 agrees at 11 bases. Trimming cost V 8 bases and J 7 bases; bases outside gene matches: 10. This CDR3 is 14 amino acids long. Germline V gene sequence: CDR1 SGHAT, CDR2 FQNNGV. In nucleotides, the CDR3 is TGTGCCAGCCTCCGGACAGGGGGCGGAGGAGAGCAGTACTTC. It encodes CASLRTGGGGEQYF.

V is TRBV2 and J is TRBJ2-1; D is uncertain. The germline gives CDR1 SNHLY, CDR2 FYNNEI. This CDR3 has 11 amino acids. Trimming cost V 5 bases and J 7 bases, with 6 bases left between them. Here the CDR3 reads CASSRENEQFF. CDR3 nucleotides: TGTGCCAGCAGTCGCGAGAATGAGCAGTTCTTC.

The CDR3 is CASSRGQGYSPLHF. CDR3 bases: TGTGCCAGCAGCCGGGGACAGGGGTATTCACCCCTCCACTTT. V usage is TRBV7-2 and J usage is TRBJ1-6; 10 nucleotides match TRBD1. The CDR3 is made up of 14 amino acids. Germline CDR1 is SGHTA and CDR2 is FQGNSA. V lost 5 bases to trimming and J lost 8 bases; unmatched junction nucleotides: 3.

CDR3 sequence reads: CATSSGTVFEKLFF. The CDR3 DNA is TGTGCCACCAGCAGTGGGACAGTATTTGAAAAACTGTTTTTT. V gene TRBV15 combines with J gene TRBJ1-4; 7 bases are a match to TRBD1. Unmatched junction bases numbered 5, after V lost 3 bases and J lost 7 bases. The CDR3 is made up of 14 amino acids. Germline assignment: CDR1 LNHNV and CDR2 YYDKDF (reference sequence).

The rearrangement links TRBV6-5 to TRBJ2-1; 14 bases fit TRBD2. CDR1 MNHEY and CDR2 SVGAGI come from the germline V gene. The V segment lost 2 bases and the J segment 12 bases; nucleotides outside the gene matches: 6. The CDR3 sequence is 15 residues long. This CDR3 reads CASSYGTSGRSRQFF. For the CDR3, the DNA is TGTGCCAGCAGTTACGGGACTAGCGGGAGAAGTCGGCAGTTCTTC.

CDR3 coding DNA: TGTGCCAGCAGCACAACAGGGGGACAGACCTACAATGAGCAGTTCTTC. This codes for CASSTTGGQTYNEQFF. The V and J genes are TRBV7-2 and TRBJ2-1, with TRBD1 matching over 8 bases. The CDR3 extends over 16 amino acids. Looked up from germline, CDR1 is SGHTA and CDR2 is FQGNSA. The J segment lost 2 bases and the V segment lost 5 bases, leaving 8 bases of the junction unmatched.